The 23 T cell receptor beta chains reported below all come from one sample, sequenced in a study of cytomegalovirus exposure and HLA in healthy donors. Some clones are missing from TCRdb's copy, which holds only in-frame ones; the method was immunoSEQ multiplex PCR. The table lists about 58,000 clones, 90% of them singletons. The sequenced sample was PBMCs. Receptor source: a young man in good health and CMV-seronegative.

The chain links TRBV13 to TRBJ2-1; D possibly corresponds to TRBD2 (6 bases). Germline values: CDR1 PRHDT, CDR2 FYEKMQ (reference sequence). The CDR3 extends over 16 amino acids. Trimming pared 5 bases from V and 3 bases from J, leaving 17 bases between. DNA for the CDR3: TGTGCCAGCAGCCCAAAACGGGGTAGCGGCTACAATGAGCAGTTCTTC. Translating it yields CASSPKRGSGYNEQFF.

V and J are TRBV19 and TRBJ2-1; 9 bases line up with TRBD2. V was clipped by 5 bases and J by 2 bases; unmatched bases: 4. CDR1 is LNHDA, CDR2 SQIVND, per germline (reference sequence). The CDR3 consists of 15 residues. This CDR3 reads CASSLSSGTYNEQFF. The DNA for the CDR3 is TGTGCCAGTAGTTTGTCTAGCGGGACCTACAATGAGCAGTTCTTC.

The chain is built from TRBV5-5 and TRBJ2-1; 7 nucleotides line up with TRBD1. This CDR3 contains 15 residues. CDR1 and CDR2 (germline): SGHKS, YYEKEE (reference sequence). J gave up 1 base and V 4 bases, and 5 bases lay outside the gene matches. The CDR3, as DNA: TGTGCCAGCAGCAGGGACAGCCTGTCCTACAATGAGCAGTTCTTC. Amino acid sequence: CASSRDSLSYNEQFF.

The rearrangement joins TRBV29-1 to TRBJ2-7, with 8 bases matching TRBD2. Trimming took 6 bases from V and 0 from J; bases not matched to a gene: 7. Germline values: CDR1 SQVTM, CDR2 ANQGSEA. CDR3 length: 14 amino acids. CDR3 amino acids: CSVTTSANSYEQYF. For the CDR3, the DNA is TGCAGCGTCACGACTAGCGCCAACTCCTACGAGCAGTACTTC.

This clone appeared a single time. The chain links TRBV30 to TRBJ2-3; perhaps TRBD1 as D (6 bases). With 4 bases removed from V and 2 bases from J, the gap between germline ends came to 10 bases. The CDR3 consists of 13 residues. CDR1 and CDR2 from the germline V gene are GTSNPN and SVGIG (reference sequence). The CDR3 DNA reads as TGTGCCTGGACACAGGGTGACACAGATACGCAGTATTTT. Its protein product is CAWTQGDTDTQYF.

The CDR3 DNA is TGCGCCAGCAGTCAAGGGGGACTAGCGGGAGCCCTCTGTACCGAGCAGTACTTC. Its translation is CASSQGGLAGALCTEQYF. This chain joins TRBV23-1 and TRBJ2-7; 14 bases agree with TRBD2. TRBV23-1 is noted as an ORF with a role that remains uncertain. The CDR3 totals 18 residues. The junction had 12 bases not matched to a gene; V was cut back by 2 bases and J by 6 bases.

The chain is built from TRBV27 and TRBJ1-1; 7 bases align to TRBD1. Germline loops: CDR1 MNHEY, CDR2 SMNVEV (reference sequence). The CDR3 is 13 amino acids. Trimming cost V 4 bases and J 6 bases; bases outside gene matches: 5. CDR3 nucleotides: TGTGCCAGCAGTTCGGACAGGAGGTCTGAAGCTTTCTTT. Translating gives CASSSDRRSEAFF.

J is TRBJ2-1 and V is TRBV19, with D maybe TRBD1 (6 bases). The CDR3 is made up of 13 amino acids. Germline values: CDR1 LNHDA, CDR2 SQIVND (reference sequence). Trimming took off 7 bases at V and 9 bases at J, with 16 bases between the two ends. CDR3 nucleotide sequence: TGTGCCAGTAATGGGGGCCCAAGGGGTGAGCAGTTCTTC. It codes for CASNGGPRGEQFF. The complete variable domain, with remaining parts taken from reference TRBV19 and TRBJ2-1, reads DGGITQSPKYLFRKEGQNVTLSCEQNLNHDAMYWYRQDPGQGLRLIYYSQIVNDFQKGDIAEGYSVSREKKESFPLTVTSAQKNPTAFYLCASNGGPRGEQFFGPGTRLTVL.

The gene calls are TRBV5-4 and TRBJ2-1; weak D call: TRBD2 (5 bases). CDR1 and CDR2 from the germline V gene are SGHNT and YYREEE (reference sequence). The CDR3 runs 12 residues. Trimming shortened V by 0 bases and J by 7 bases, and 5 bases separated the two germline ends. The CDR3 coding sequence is TGTGCCAGCAGCTTGGGGAGGAATGAGCAGTTCTTC. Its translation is CASSLGRNEQFF. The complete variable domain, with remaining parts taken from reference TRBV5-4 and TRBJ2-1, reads ETGVTQSPTHLIKTRGQQVTLRCSSQSGHNTVSWYQQALGQGPQFIFQYYREEENGRGNFPPRFSGLQFPNYSSELNVNALELDDSALYLCASSLGRNEQFFGPGTRLTVL.

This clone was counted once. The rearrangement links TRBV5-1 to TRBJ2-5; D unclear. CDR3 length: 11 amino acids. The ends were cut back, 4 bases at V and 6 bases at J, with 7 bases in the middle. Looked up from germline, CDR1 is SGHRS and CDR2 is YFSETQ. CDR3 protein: CASSEEQTQYF. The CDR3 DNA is TGCGCCAGCAGCGAGGAACAGACCCAGTACTTC.

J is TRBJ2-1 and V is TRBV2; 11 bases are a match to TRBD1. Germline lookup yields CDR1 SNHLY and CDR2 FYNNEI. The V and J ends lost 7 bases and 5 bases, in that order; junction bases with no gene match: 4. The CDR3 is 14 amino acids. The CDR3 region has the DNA TGTGCCAGCAAAGGACAGGGGGCAGACAATGAGCAGTTCTTC. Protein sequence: CASKGQGADNEQFF.

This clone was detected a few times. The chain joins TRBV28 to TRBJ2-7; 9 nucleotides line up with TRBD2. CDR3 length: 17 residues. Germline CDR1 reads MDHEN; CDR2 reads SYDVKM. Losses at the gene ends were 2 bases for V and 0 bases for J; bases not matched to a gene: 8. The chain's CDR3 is CASSLRTGLAYSYEQYF. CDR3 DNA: TGTGCCAGCAGTTTACGGACCGGACTAGCGTACTCCTACGAGCAGTACTTC.

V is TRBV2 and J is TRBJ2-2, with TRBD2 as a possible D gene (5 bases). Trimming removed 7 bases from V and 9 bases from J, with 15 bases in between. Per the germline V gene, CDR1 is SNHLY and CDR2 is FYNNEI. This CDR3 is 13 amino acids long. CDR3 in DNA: TGTGCCAGCACGGAGGCGATCGGACGGGAGCTGTTTTTT. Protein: CASTEAIGRELFF.

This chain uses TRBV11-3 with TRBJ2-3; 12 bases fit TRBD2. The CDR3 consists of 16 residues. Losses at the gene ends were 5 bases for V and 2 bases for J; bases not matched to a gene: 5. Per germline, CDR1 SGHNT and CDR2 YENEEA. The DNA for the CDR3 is TGTGCCAGCAGCGAAGGACTAGCGGGGAACACAGATACGCAGTATTTT. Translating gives CASSEGLAGNTDTQYF. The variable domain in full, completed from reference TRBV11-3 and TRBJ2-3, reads EAGVVQSPRYKIIEKKQPVAFWCNPISGHNTLYWYLQNLGQGPELLIRYENEEAVDDSQLPKDRFSAERLKGVDSTLKIQPAELGDSAVYLCASSEGLAGNTDTQYFGPGTRLTVL.

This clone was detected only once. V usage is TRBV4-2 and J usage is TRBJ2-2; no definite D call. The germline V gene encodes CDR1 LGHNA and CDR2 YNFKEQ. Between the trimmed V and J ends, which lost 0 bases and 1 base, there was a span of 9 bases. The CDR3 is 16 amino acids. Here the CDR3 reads CASSQDLAGNTGELFF. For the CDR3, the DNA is TGTGCCAGCAGCCAAGATCTCGCCGGGAACACCGGGGAGCTGTTTTTT.

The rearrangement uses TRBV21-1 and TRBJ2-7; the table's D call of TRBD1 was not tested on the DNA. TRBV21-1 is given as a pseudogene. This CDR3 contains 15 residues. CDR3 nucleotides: TGTGCCAGCAGCAAAATGGGGACAGAAGCCTACGAGCAGTACTTC. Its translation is CASSKMGTEAYEQYF.

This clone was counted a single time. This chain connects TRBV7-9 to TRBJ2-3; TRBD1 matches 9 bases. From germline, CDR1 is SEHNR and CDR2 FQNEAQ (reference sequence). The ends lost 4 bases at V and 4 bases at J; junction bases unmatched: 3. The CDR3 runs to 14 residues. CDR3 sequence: CASSSTGGPDTQYF. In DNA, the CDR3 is TGTGCCAGCAGCTCCACAGGGGGCCCAGATACGCAGTATTTT.

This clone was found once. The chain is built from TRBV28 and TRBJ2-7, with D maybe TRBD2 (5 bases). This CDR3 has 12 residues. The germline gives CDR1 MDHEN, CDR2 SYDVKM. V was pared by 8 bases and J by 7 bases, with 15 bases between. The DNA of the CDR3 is TGTGCCAGCTTCTCGGGAATGGGAGAGCAGTACTTC. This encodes CASFSGMGEQYF.

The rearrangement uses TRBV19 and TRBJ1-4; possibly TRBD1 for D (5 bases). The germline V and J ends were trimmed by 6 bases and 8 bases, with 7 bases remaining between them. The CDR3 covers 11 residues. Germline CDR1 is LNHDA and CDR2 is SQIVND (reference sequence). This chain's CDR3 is CASRDTEKLFF. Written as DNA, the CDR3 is TGTGCCAGTAGGGACACCGAAAAACTGTTTTTT.

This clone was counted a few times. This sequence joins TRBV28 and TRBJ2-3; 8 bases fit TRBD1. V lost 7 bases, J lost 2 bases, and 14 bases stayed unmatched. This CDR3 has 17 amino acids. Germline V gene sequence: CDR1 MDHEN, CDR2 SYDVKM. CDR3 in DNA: TGTGCCAGCAATCATTATTACGGGACAGGACCCACAGATACGCAGTATTTT. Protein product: CASNHYYGTGPTDTQYF.

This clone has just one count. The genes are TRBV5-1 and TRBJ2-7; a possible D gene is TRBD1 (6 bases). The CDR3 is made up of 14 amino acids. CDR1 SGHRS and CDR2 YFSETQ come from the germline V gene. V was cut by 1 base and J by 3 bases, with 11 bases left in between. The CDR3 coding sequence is TGCGCCAGCAGCTTGTCCGGGGACAACTACGAGCAGTACTTC. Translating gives CASSLSGDNYEQYF.

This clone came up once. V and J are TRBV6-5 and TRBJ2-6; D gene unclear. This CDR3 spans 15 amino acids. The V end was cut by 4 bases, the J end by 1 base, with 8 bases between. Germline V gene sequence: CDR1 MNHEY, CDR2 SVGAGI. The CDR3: CASSLGLSGANVLTF. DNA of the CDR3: TGTGCCAGCAGTTTGGGCCTATCTGGGGCCAACGTCCTGACTTTC.

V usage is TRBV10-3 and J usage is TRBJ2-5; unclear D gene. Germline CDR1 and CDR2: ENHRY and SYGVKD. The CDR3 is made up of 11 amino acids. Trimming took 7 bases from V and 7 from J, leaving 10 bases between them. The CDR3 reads CAINGWATQYF. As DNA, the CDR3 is TGTGCCATCAACGGTTGGGCGACCCAGTACTTC.